These 7 T cell receptor beta chains were sequenced from one sample in a study of T cells after posttransplantation cyclophosphamide. Treatment was busulfan-fludarabine conditioning, a marrow graft, and cyclophosphamide on days +3 and +4. The data were produced by immunoSEQ multiplex PCR, yet TCRdb's version contains in-frame clones alone and is incomplete. The data contain approximately 1,400 clones, roughly 81% of them singletons. The sequenced sample was CD4+ T cells sorted from PBMCs, obtained after allogeneic stem cell transplant with posttransplant cyclophosphamide. These receptors were collected from a male patient aged 50 or older who received an allogeneic stem cell transplant from an unrelated donor, was CMV-positive, and had acute GVHD only. Some T cells may originate from the graft donor.

The rearrangement links TRBV19 to TRBJ1-1, with 8 bases matching TRBD1. The ends lost 3 bases at V and 5 bases at J; junction bases unmatched: 5. There are 14 residues in the CDR3. The germline V gene has CDR1 LNHDA and CDR2 SQIVND (reference sequence). Written as DNA, the CDR3 is TGTGCCAGTAGTATCAAATACAGGGGGACTGAAGCTTTCTTT. Translating gives CASSIKYRGTEAFF. Looking up the rest from reference TRBV19 and TRBJ1-1 gives the full variable domain: DGGITQSPKYLFRKEGQNVTLSCEQNLNHDAMYWYRQDPGQGLRLIYYSQIVNDFQKGDIAEGYSVSREKKESFPLTVTSAQKNPTAFYLCASSIKYRGTEAFFGQGTRLTVV.

The chain couples TRBV6-1 to TRBJ2-7; perhaps TRBD2 as D (6 bases). Trimming cost V 2 bases and J 6 bases, with 29 bases left between them. CDR3 size: 19 residues. Germline lookup yields CDR1 MNHNS and CDR2 SASEGT. CDR3 region: CASSEPGYPSLLGLLEQYF. CDR3 nucleotides: TGTGCCAGCAGTGAACCAGGGTACCCCTCGTTGCTTGGACTACTCGAGCAGTACTTC.

The rearrangement links TRBV4-2 to TRBJ1-1, with 8 bases lining up with TRBD1. The germline gives CDR1 LGHNA, CDR2 YNFKEQ. This CDR3 is 16 amino acids long. Losses at the gene ends were 4 bases for V and 0 bases for J; bases not matched to a gene: 7. CDR3 residues: CASSPRTGLMNTEAFF. The CDR3 nucleotides are TGTGCCAGCAGCCCCCGGACAGGGCTCATGAACACTGAAGCTTTCTTT.

CDR3 residues: CASSYSYGQGYEQYF. CDR3 sequence (DNA): TGTGCCAGCAGTTACTCGTACGGACAGGGCTACGAGCAGTACTTC. The V call is TRBV6-5, the J call TRBJ2-7; TRBD1 aligns across 8 bases. Germline values: CDR1 MNHEY, CDR2 SVGAGI. Trimming took 0 bases from V and 3 from J; bases not matched to a gene: 4. The CDR3 contains 15 residues.

This rearrangement joins TRBV27 to TRBJ2-3; D is possibly TRBD2 (6 bases). From germline, CDR1 is MNHEY and CDR2 SMNVEV (reference sequence). Trimming stripped 2 bases from V and 1 base from J, with 7 bases between. The CDR3 sequence is 14 residues long. In DNA form, the CDR3 reads TGTGCCAGCAGTTTAGGAGGGGGCACAGATACGCAGTATTTT. As protein: CASSLGGGTDTQYF.

This clone ranks as large. V is TRBV30 and J is TRBJ1-3; TRBD1 might be the D (6 bases). CDR1 and CDR2 (germline): GTSNPN, SVGIG (reference sequence). V lost 5 bases and J 4 bases, leaving 12 bases between the germline ends. This CDR3 comprises 13 residues. CDR3 coding DNA: TGTGCCTGGCCTACAGGGCGAGGAAACACCATATATTTT. Encoded protein: CAWPTGRGNTIYF.

The chain links TRBV2 to TRBJ2-7; the match to TRBD2 covers 8 bases. This CDR3 contains 14 residues. The germline gives CDR1 SNHLY, CDR2 FYNNEI. V dropped 5 bases and J dropped 4; count of bases not matched to a gene: 7. CDR3 DNA sequence: TGTGCCAGCAGTCCTCGGGGGGGTAATTACGAGCAGTACTTC. This translates into CASSPRGGNYEQYF.